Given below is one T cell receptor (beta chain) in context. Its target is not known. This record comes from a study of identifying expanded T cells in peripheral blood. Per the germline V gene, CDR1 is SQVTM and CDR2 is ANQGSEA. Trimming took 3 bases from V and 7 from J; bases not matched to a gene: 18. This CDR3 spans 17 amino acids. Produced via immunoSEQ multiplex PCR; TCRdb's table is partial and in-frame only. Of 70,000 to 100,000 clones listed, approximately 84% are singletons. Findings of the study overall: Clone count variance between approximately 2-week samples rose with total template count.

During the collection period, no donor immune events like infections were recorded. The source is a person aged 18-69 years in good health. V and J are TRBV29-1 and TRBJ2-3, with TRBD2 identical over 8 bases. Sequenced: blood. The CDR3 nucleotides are TGCAGCGTTGACGGGGACCCTTCGAGCGGGGGTTTGAATACGCAGTATTTT. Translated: CSVDGDPSSGGLNTQYF.